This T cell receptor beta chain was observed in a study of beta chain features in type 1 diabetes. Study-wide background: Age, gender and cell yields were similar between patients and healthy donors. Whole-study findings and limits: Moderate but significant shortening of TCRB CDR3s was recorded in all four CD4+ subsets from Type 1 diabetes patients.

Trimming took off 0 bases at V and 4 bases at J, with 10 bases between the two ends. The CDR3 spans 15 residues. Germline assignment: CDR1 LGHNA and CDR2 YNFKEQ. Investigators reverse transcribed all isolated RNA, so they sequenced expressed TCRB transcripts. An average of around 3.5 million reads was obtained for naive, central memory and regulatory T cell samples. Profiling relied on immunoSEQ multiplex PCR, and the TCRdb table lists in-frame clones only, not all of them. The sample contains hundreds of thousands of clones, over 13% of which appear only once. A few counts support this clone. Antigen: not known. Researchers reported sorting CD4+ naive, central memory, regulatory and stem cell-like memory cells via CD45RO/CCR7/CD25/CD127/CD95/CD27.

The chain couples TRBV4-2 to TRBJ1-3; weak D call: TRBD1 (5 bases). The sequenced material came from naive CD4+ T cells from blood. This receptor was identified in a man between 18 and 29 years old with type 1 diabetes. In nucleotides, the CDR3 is TGTGCCAGCAGCCAAGAGGGCAGGGACGGAAACACCATATATTTT. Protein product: CASSQEGRDGNTIYF.